This T cell receptor beta chain was profiled in a study of blood T cell repertoires in COVID-19 (dated by TCRdb to about 2020). Regarding the research as a whole: Collaborator samples came from the United States, Italy and Spain and covered acute and convalescent phases of COVID-19. Nearly every sample came with metadata listing a de-identified subject ID, COVID-19 status, age in years and sex. The repertoires were released in a freely available public database meant as a resource for research on the immune response to SARS-CoV-2. Where HLA class I and class II types were available, the types were taken from metadata supplied by the sample provider, not from assay-based typing. The dataset comprised deeply sampled blood TCRbeta repertoires from subjects exposed to, actively infected with, or recovered from COVID-19. The prospective study material was composed of cDNA or gDNA derived from T cells, B-cell-depleted T cells, or PBMCs. The samples were drawn from two sources: the first 160 participants of the ongoing ImmuneRACE study, and 1,254 subjects contributed by 6 global collaborators.

For this clone: Its recognized antigen is unknown. Per-nucleotide qualities are absent, and no much larger clonotype sits a single base away.

TCRbeta CDR3 regions were amplified from genomic DNA using the immunoSEQ Assay, a bias-controlled multiplex PCR. The original methods were these. Nucleated cell counts per sample were estimated from amplification of reference gene primers within the assay. To quantify the absolute abundance of each unique TCRbeta CDR3 rearrangement, sequence reads were collapsed and filtered. For each sample, productive Simpson clonality was calculated as the square root of Simpson's diversity index across productive rearrangements. TCRdb took this table from immuneACCESS and kept in-frame rearrangements with V and J called. Such tables lack part of the clones; where checked against another copy, unresolved V genes explain under half of the gap, and the rest is unexplained. V and J calls and clone size are as listed in that table; D and trimming were resolved from the DNA. The sample includes 99,000 or so clones, with about 89% observed a single time. Jointly, the top ten make up approximately 15% of the sample.

The collaborating institutions used their own protocols to collect whole blood in K2EDTA tubes. For TCRbeta analysis, collaborator samples were shipped as frozen whole blood, as isolated PBMCs, or as DNA extracted from either sample type. The paper as a whole reports these results and caveats: How much clinical and demographic metadata was included differed by source and by participant, and the metadata was provided uncurated.

Sequences were obtained from peripheral blood. The clonotype comes from a man between 50 and 59 years old with acute or convalescent COVID-19.

At the DNA level, the sequence is TGCGCCAGCAGCGTCAACCGGGACAGGGGTTCACCCCTCCACTTT. Translated, it reads CASSVNRDRGSPLHF. This chain joins TRBV5-1 to TRBJ1-6, with 10 central nucleotides matching TRBD1. V has 4 bases trimmed and J has 9 bases trimmed; junction bases matching no gene number 7. The CDR3 covers 15 residues, taking in both the cysteine and the phenylalanine. Just the 45-base CDR3 DNA is kept, in frame starting at base 1. Sequences SGHRS (CDR1) and YFSETQ (CDR2) are obtained from the germline V gene.